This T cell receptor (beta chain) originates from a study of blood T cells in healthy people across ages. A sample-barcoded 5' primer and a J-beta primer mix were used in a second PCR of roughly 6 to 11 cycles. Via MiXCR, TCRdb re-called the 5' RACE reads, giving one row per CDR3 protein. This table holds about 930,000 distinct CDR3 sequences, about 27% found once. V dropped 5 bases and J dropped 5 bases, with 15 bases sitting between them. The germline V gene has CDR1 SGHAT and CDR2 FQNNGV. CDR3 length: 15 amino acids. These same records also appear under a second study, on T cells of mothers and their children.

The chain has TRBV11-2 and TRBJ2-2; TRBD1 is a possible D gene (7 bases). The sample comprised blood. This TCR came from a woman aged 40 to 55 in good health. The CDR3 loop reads CASSRQGGVTGELFF. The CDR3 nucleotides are TGTGCCAGCAGCCGACAGGGAGGAGTGACCGGGGAGCTGTTTTTT. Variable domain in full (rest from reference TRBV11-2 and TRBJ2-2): EAGVAQSPRYKIIEKRQSVAFWCNPISGHATLYWYQQILGQGPKLLIQFQNNGVVDDSQLPKDRFSAERLKGVDSTLKIQPAKLEDSAVYLCASSRQGGVTGELFFGEGSRLTVL.